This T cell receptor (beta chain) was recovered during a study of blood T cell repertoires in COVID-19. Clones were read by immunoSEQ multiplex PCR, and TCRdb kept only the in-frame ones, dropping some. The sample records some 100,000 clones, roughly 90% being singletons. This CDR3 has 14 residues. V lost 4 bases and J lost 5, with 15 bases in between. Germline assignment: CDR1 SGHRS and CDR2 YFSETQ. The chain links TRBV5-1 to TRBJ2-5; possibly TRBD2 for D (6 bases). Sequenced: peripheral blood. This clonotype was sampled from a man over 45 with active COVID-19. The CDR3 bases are TGCGCCAGCAGCCGGGGCGGGGATGTGGAGACCCAGTACTTC. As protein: CASSRGGDVETQYF.